This TCR beta chain was identified during a study of cytomegalovirus exposure and HLA in healthy donors. General study points: Donors belonging to an Asian-associated ancestry cluster reportedly showed fewer N-insertions in productive TCRs than the 666-donor mean, according to what a later analysis found. The study had only CMV serostatus as immune exposure information.

The PCR contained 60 Vbeta and 13 Jbeta primers. Measured with immunoSEQ multiplex PCR; TCRdb has only the in-frame clones, and not every one. The sample has roughly 110,000 clones; just over 70% are singletons. The CDR3 spans 14 residues. The germline V gene encodes CDR1 SGHRS and CDR2 YFSETQ. V lost 3 bases and J lost 3, with 12 bases in between. Comment on this clone: The antigen remains undetermined.

Sample: PBMCs. J is TRBJ1-2 and V is TRBV5-1; D is unclear. The sequence derives from a boy younger than 18 in good health and CMV-seronegative. CDR3 protein: CASSSDLRHYGYTF. In DNA, the CDR3 is TGCGCCAGCAGCTCTGACTTAAGGCACTATGGCTACACCTTC.